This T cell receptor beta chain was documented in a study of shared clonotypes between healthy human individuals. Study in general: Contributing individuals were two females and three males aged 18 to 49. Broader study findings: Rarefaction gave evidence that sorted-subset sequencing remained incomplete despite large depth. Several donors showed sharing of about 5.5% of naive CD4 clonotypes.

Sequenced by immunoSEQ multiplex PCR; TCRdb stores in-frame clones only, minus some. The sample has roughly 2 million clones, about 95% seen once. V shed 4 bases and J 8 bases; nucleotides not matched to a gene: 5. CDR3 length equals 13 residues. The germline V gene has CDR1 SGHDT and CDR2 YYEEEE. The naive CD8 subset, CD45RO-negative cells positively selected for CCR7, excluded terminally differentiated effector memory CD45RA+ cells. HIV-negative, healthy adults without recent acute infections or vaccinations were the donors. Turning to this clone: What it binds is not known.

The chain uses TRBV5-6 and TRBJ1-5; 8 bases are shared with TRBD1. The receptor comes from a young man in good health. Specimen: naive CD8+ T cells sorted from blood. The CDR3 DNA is TGTGCCAGCAGCACCCAGGGGGCTAAGCCCCAGCATTTT. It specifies CASSTQGAKPQHF. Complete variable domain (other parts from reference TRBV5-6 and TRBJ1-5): DAGVTQSPTHLIKTRGQQVTLRCSPKSGHDTVSWYQQALGQGPQFIFQYYEEEERQRGNFPDRFSGHQFPNYSSELNVNALLLGDSALYLCASSTQGAKPQHFGDGTRLSIL.